This TCR beta chain was found in a study of blood T cell repertoires in COVID-19. Overall study context: Spain, Italy and the United States supplied samples that represented acute and convalescent COVID-19.

As regards this clone: This same CDR3 is encoded by further DNA sequences in the sample.

Trimming cost V 3 bases and J 7 bases, with 6 bases left between them. This CDR3 has 11 amino acids. In the study's own analysis: Reference gene primers were amplified, and this amplification served to estimate nucleated cell counts. Using immunoSEQ multiplex PCR, the repertoire was profiled, and TCRdb retains in-frame clones only, with some absent. V and J calls and clone size follow that table, whereas D and trimming were derived from the DNA. The table includes 110,000 or so clones, nearly 90% detected once. The source material was peripheral blood. The clonotype was recovered from a woman between 65 and 79 years old who had recovered from COVID-19. The rearrangement links TRBV12-3 or TRBV12-4 to TRBJ1-2; TRBD1 might be the D (6 bases). The CDR3 spells CASSLGAGYTF. Written as DNA, the CDR3 is TGTGCCAGCAGTTTGGGGGCTGGCTACACCTTC.